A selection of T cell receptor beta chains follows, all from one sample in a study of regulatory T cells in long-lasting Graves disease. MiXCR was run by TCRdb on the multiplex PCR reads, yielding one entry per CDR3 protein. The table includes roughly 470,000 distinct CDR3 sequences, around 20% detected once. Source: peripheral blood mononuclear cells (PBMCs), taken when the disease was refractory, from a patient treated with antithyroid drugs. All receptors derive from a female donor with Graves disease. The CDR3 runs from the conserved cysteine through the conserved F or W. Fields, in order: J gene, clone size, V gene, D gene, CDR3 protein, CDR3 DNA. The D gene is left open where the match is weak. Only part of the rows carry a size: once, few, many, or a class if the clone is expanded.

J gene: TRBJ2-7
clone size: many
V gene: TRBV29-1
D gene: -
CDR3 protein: CSVVVPGRFYEQYF
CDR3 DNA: TGCAGCGTTGTAGTACCGGGCCGATTCTACGAGCAGTACTTC

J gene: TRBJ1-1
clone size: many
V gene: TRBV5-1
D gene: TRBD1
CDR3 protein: CASSFGQDLTEAFF
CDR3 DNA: TGCGCCAGCAGCTTCGGACAGGACCTCACTGAAGCTTTCTTT

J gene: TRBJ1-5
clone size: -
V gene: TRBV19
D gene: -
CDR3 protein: CASSPYHRDSNQPQHF
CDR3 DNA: TGTGCCAGTAGTCCCTATCACAGGGACAGCAATCAGCCCCAGCATTTT

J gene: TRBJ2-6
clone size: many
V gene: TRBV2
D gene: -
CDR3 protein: CASSEAVGENSGANVLTF
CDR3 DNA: TGTGCCAGCAGTGAAGCAGTCGGCGAAAATTCTGGGGCCAACGTCCTGACTTTC

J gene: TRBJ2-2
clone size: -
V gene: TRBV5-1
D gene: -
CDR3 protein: CASSLATLGTGELFF
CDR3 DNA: TGCGCCAGCAGCTTGGCGACCCTTGGCACCGGGGAGCTGTTTTTT

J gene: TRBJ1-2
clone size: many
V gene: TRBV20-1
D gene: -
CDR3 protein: CSARVGAGYGYTF
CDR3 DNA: TGCAGTGCTAGAGTAGGGGCAGGCTATGGCTACACCTTC

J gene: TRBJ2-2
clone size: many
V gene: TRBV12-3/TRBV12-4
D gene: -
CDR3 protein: CASSVRAPGGELFF
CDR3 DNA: TGTGCCAGCAGTGTCCGGGCCCCCGGCGGGGAGCTGTTTTTT

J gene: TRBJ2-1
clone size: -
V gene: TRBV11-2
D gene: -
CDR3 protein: CASSQTPFIHNEQFF
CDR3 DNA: TGTGCCAGCAGCCAGACTCCTTTTATCCACAATGAGCAGTTCTTC

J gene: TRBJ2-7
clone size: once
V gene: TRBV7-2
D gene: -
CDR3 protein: CASSLGRGWNEQYF
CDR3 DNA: TGTGCCAGCAGCTTAGGCAGGGGATGGAACGAGCAGTACTTC

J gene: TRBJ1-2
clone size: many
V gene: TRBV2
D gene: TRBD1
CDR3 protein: CASSLRDRAIYGYTF
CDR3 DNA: TGTGCCAGCAGCCTCCGGGACAGAGCGATCTATGGCTACACCTTC

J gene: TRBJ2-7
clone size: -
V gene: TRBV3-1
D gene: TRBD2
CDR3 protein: CASSQMAGGSYEQYF
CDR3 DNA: TGTGCCAGCAGCCAAATGGCGGGAGGCTCCTACGAGCAGTACTTC

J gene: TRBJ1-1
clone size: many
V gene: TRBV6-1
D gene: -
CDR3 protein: CASRVGVVHTEAFF
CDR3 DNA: TGTGCCAGCCGGGTAGGGGTTGTGCACACTGAAGCTTTCTTT

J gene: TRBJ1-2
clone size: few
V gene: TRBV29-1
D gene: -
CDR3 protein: CSVEDLFATLYGYTF
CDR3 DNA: TGCAGCGTTGAAGATCTTTTTGCGACACTCTATGGCTACACCTTC

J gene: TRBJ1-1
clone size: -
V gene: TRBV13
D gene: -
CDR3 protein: CASSWTTRGTEAFF
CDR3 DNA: TGTGCCAGCAGCTGGACCACCAGGGGCACTGAAGCTTTCTTT

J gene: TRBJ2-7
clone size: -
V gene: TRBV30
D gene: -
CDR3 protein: CAWSVGGDPWYEQYF
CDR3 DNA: TGTGCCTGGAGTGTAGGAGGGGACCCCTGGTACGAGCAGTACTTC

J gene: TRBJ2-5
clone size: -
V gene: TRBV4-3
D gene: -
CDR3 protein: CASSQARRPQETQYF
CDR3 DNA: TGCGCCAGCAGCCAAGCCAGGAGGCCCCAGGAGACCCAGTACTTC

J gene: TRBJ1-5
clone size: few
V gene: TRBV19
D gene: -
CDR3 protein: CASRFGGVNQPQHF
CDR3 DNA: TGTGCCAGTAGATTCGGGGGAGTCAATCAGCCCCAGCATTTT

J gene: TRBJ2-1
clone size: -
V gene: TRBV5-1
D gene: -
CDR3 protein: CASSPTLRQGDNEQFF
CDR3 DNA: TGCGCCAGCAGCCCTACTTTGAGGCAGGGCGACAATGAGCAGTTCTTC

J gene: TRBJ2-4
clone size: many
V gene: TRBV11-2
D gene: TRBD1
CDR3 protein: CASRPGGTLAKNIQYF
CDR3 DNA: TGTGCCAGCAGGCCAGGGGGCACTCTAGCCAAAAACATTCAGTACTTC

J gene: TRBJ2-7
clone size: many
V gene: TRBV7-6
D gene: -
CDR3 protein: CASSSLRASSYEQYF
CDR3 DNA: TGTGCCAGCAGCTCGTTACGGGCGAGCTCCTACGAGCAGTACTTC

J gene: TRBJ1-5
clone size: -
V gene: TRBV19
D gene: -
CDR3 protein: CASSDGVQPQHF
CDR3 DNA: TGTGCCAGTAGTGACGGTGTTCAGCCCCAGCATTTT

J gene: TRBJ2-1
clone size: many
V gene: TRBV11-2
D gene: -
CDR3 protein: CASSLDVGTNGYNEQFF
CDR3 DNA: TGTGCCAGCAGCTTAGATGTCGGCACTAACGGATACAATGAGCAGTTCTTC

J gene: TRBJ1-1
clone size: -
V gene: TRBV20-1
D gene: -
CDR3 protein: CRAREEQGLNTEAFF
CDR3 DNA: TGCAGGGCTAGAGAAGAACAGGGCTTGAACACTGAAGCTTTCTTT

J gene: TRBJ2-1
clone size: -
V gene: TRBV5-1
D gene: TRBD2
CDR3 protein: CASSSPTSGIYEQFF
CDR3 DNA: TGCGCCAGCAGCTCCCCGACTAGCGGGATTTATGAGCAGTTCTTC

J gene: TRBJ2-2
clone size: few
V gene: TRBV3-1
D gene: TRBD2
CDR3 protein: CASSRGLATNTGELFF
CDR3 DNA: TGTGCCAGCAGCCGCGGACTAGCGACTAACACCGGGGAGCTGTTTTTT

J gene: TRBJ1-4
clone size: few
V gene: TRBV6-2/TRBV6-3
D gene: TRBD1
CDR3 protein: CASSQGADEKLFF
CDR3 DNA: TGTGCCAGCAGTCAGGGGGCGGATGAAAAACTGTTTTTT